These T cell receptor beta chains were read from a single sample in a study of T cells in Graves' hyperthyroidism and ophthalmopathy. Each CDR3 protein is one row after TCRdb ran MiXCR on the multiplex PCR reads. The sample holds over 700,000 distinct CDR3 sequences, over 15% seen once. Sequences were obtained from blood. The receptors shown here come from a woman between 50 and 59 years old with Graves' hyperthyroidism that later progressed to Graves' ophthalmopathy. Both conserved end residues are part of each CDR3. A D gene is named only where the DNA matches it firmly. Not every row has a clone size; where given, it reads once, few, many or a size class.

J gene,V gene,D gene,clone size,CDR3 DNA,CDR3 protein
TRBJ1-2,TRBV20-1,NA,many,TGCAGTGCAGGGGCGGATGGCTACACCTTC,CSAGADGYTF
TRBJ1-1,TRBV7-6,NA,few,TGTGCCAGCAGCTACCAGGACACGAACACTGAAGCTTTCTTT,CASSYQDTNTEAFF
TRBJ1-2,TRBV9,NA,NA,TGTGCCAGCAGCCTAGAAGGGCAGGGCAACTATGGCTACACCTTC,CASSLEGQGNYGYTF
TRBJ2-3,TRBV2,TRBD2,many,TGTGCCAGCAGGGCGACTAGCGGGGGGGCCGGAGATACGCAGTATTTT,CASRATSGGAGDTQYF
TRBJ2-1,TRBV6-1,NA,NA,TGTGCCAGCAGAAAGCCCGGGGTAAGGTACAATGAGCAGTTCTTC,CASRKPGVRYNEQFF
TRBJ1-5,TRBV12-3/TRBV12-4,NA,few,TGTGCCAGCAGTTTAGACTACCGGGACCCTGAAGAAAATCAGCCCCAGCATTTT,CASSLDYRDPEENQPQHF
TRBJ1-5,TRBV6-5,NA,many,TGTGCCAGCAGTTCCGGCGACACGTACAATCAGCCCCAGCATTTT,CASSSGDTYNQPQHF
TRBJ2-7,TRBV20-1,NA,many,TGCAGTGCCAGAGTGACAGGAACACCCTACGAGCAGTACTTC,CSARVTGTPYEQYF
TRBJ1-6,TRBV12-3/TRBV12-4,NA,NA,TGTGCCAGCAGTTACTCATCTGGGCTTATGAAGAATTCACCCCTCCACTTT,CASSYSSGLMKNSPLHF
TRBJ1-1,TRBV5-1,TRBD1,many,TGCGCCAGCAACGACAGGGGGGACACTGAAGCTTTCTTT,CASNDRGDTEAFF
TRBJ2-2,TRBV19,NA,NA,TGTGCCAGTAGTGTACACAGGGTCGAGAACACCGGGGAGCTGTTTTTT,CASSVHRVENTGELFF
TRBJ2-2,TRBV2,NA,many,TGTGCCAGCAGTGTGGCCAGGGCGACGGCCGGGGAGCTGTTTTTT,CASSVARATAGELFF
TRBJ2-4,TRBV12-3/TRBV12-4,TRBD2,many,TGTGCCAGCAGTGCGACTAGCGGGGGGGTTATAGCCAAAAACATTCAGTACTTC,CASSATSGGVIAKNIQYF
TRBJ2-1,TRBV20-1,NA,many,TGCACAAGAAATACGCTCAATGAGCAGTTCTTC,CTRNTLNEQFF
TRBJ2-5,TRBV20-1,TRBD2,many,TGCAGTGCTAAGGCCGCAGCGGGGGGGCTGGAGACCCAGTACTTC,CSAKAAAGGLETQYF
TRBJ1-6,TRBV30,NA,many,TGTGCCTGGAGTGGACAGGTGGGGTCACCCCTCCACTTT,CAWSGQVGSPLHF
TRBJ2-3,TRBV7-9,TRBD2,many,TGTGCCAGCAGCTTATGGCTAGCGGGGACCACAGATACGCAGTATTTT,CASSLWLAGTTDTQYF